Each of the 31 T cell receptor beta chains below was sequenced from the same sample in a study of CD8 T cells in Susac syndrome. The RNA, roughly 0.45 to 1 ug, was put through reverse transcription using random hexamers. Each CDR3 protein gets one entry after TCRdb re-called the immunoSEQ multiplex PCR reads with MiXCR. The table records about 89,000 distinct CDR3 sequences, about 93% of them present only once. What was sequenced was CD8+ T cells from PBMCs. The origin of the receptors is a human donor in good health.

The chain is built from TRBV9 and TRBJ2-7; possible D gene TRBD1, 5 bases. CDR1 is SGDLS and CDR2 is YYNGEE in the germline V gene. The CDR3 runs to 15 residues. V dropped 0 bases and J dropped 0 bases, with 10 bases sitting between them. Here the CDR3 reads CASSVDGAFSYEQYF. The CDR3, as DNA: TGTGCCAGCAGCGTAGATGGGGCCTTCTCCTACGAGCAGTACTTC.

The sample holds one count of this clonotype. CDR3 sequence (DNA): TGCAGTGCTCTCCGACTAGCGGGGGCCTACGAGCAGTACTTC. Translation: CSALRLAGAYEQYF. This chain joins TRBV20-1 and TRBJ2-7, with 12 nucleotides matching TRBD2. Germline values: CDR1 DFQATT, CDR2 SNEGSKA (reference sequence). The CDR3 has 14 residues. J gave up 2 bases and V 5 bases, and 4 bases lay outside the gene matches.

The J gene is TRBJ2-2, the V gene TRBV7-2; no definite D call. CDR1 and CDR2 from the germline V gene are SGHTA and FQGNSA. The CDR3 loop spans 13 amino acids. Trimming pared 11 bases from V and 3 bases from J, leaving 13 bases between. The DNA for the CDR3 is TGTGCCCCAGGATCAGGAGACACCGGGGAGCTGTTTTTT. This sequence encodes CAPGSGDTGELFF.

The rearrangement links TRBV6-2 or TRBV6-3 to TRBJ2-3; D is undetermined. Trimming stripped 5 bases from V and 5 bases from J, with 11 bases between. The CDR3 length is 13 residues. Germline lookup yields CDR1 MNHEY and CDR2 SVGEGT. The CDR3 DNA follows: TGTGCCAGCAGTCTTGCCCGGTTAGATACGCAGTATTTT. Protein: CASSLARLDTQYF.

The chain employs TRBV19 and TRBJ1-1; the match to TRBD1 covers 8 bases. CDR1 and CDR2 (germline): LNHDA, SQIVND (reference sequence). J lost 1 base, V lost 8 bases, and 0 bases had no gene match. The CDR3 has 12 residues. The CDR3 sequence is CASDRGNTEAFF. DNA of the CDR3: TGTGCCAGTGACAGGGGGAACACTGAAGCTTTCTTT.

The gene calls are TRBV27 and TRBJ2-5, with 7 bases identical to TRBD2. The length of the CDR3 is 15 residues. After removal of 5 bases from V and 5 bases from J, the junction contained 11 bases not matched to a gene. Germline V gene data show CDR1 as MNHEY and CDR2 as SMNVEV (reference sequence). The CDR3 nucleotides read TGTGCCAGCAGTCCCTGGTGGGGGGGGGACGAGACCCAGTACTTC. It translates to CASSPWWGGDETQYF.

This chain joins TRBV3-1 and TRBJ2-5; D call uncertain. The V gene's germline CDR1 is LGHDT and CDR2 YNNKEL (reference sequence). This CDR3 has 15 amino acids. Trimming removed 1 base from V and 5 bases from J, with 14 bases in between. CDR3 amino acids: CASSQGGIARETQYF. As DNA, the CDR3 is TGTGCCAGCAGCCAAGGAGGAATAGCACGGGAGACCCAGTACTTC.

V usage is TRBV7-9 and J usage is TRBJ2-7, with a weak D call TRBD2 (5 bases). There are 13 residues in the CDR3. Germline V CDR1 and CDR2: SEHNR, FQNEAQ (reference sequence). Trimming stripped 4 bases from V and 2 bases from J, with 9 bases between. The CDR3 DNA reads TGTGCCAGCAGCTCCCCGGGAACCTACGAGCAGTACTTC. Translation: CASSSPGTYEQYF.

The CDR3 nucleotides read TGTGCCAGCAGCTATACTAGCGGGGGGTTCACCGGGGAGCTGTTTTTT. Its translation: CASSYTSGGFTGELFF. J is TRBJ2-2 and V is TRBV2; 12 bases fit TRBD2. CDR3 length: 16 residues. Germline V gives CDR1 SNHLY, CDR2 FYNNEI. Losses at the gene ends were 6 bases for V and 4 bases for J; bases not matched to a gene: 6.

The chain combines TRBV5-1 with TRBJ2-5; no firm D call. Trimming cost V 4 bases and J 4 bases, with 14 bases left between them. The CDR3 sequence is 14 residues long. The germline V gene has CDR1 SGHRS and CDR2 YFSETQ. The CDR3 sequence is CASSPDQGRETQYF. As DNA, the CDR3 is TGCGCCAGCAGCCCGGACCAAGGGCGAGAGACCCAGTACTTC.

The J gene is TRBJ2-3, the V gene TRBV7-9; D is unresolved. This CDR3 is built from 13 residues. Germline CDR1 and CDR2: SEHNR and FQNEAQ (reference sequence). Trimming removed 3 bases from V and 4 bases from J, with 8 bases in between. CDR3 protein: CASSFVVPDTQYF. DNA of the CDR3: TGTGCCAGCAGCTTCGTAGTCCCAGATACGCAGTATTTT.

The chain joins TRBV27 to TRBJ2-2, with D perhaps assigned TRBD1 or TRBD2 (5 bases each). This CDR3 has 14 residues. CDR1 and CDR2 from the germline V gene are MNHEY and SMNVEV (reference sequence). V was trimmed by 5 bases and J by 4 bases, leaving 11 bases between them. The CDR3 DNA reads TGTGCCAGCAGTCCCGGGGCCGGCACCGGGGAGCTGTTTTTT. This sequence encodes CASSPGAGTGELFF.

This sequence joins TRBV6-6 and TRBJ1-2; a weak D match, TRBD1 (6 bases). This CDR3 contains 14 residues. The V and J ends lost 8 bases and 3 bases respectively, with 16 bases between them. Germline CDR1 MNHNY, CDR2 SVGAGI (reference sequence). In DNA, the CDR3 is TGTGCCAGCGGCTTGACAGGCCAGGACTATGGCTACACCTTC. As protein: CASGLTGQDYGYTF.

V gene TRBV6-5 combines with J gene TRBJ1-2; weak D call: TRBD1 (5 bases). Germline CDR1 is MNHEY and CDR2 is SVGAGI. Deletions cut 3 bases from V and 10 bases from J, with 15 bases between. The CDR3 is 13 residues long. This chain's CDR3 is CASSYWGLVFYTF. CDR3 sequence (DNA): TGTGCCAGCAGTTATTGGGGCCTGGTCTTCTACACCTTC.

J is TRBJ1-5 and V is TRBV12-5; D not resolved. V lost 5 bases to trimming and J lost 6 bases, with 5 bases between them. CDR3 size: 11 residues. From germline, CDR1 is LGHNT and CDR2 FRNRAP. As DNA, the CDR3 is TGTGCTAGTGGTCCATTTCAGCCCCAGCATTTT. It specifies CASGPFQPQHF.

This chain joins TRBV9 and TRBJ1-2, with 8 bases lining up with TRBD1. The length of the CDR3 is 16 residues. Germline V lookup: CDR1 SGDLS, CDR2 YYNGEE. Losses at the gene ends were 0 bases for V and 5 bases for J; bases not matched to a gene: 9. The CDR3 spells CASSVGAGGVRYGYTF. The CDR3 bases are TGTGCCAGCAGCGTAGGGGCAGGGGGCGTCCGTTATGGCTACACCTTC.

The genes are TRBV9 and TRBJ2-3; 8 positions match TRBD2. Germline CDR1 SGDLS, CDR2 YYNGEE. The V gene end was trimmed by 2 bases and the J gene end by 2 bases; junction bases not matched to a gene: 4. The CDR3 is 15 amino acids. The CDR3 spells CASSVTSGFTDTQYF. DNA for the CDR3: TGTGCCAGCAGCGTCACTAGCGGTTTCACAGATACGCAGTATTTT.

The chain joins TRBV6-1 to TRBJ2-7; weak D call: TRBD1 (6 bases). Germline CDR1 is MNHNS and CDR2 is SASEGT. V dropped 10 bases and J dropped 2 bases, with 12 bases sitting between them. The CDR3 has 12 amino acids. This chain's CDR3 is CAIGTKTYEQYF. DNA for the CDR3: TGTGCCATCGGGACAAAGACCTACGAGCAGTACTTC.

The chain combines TRBV30 with TRBJ1-1, with D possibly matching TRBD1 (5 bases). The CDR3 covers 15 residues. V was clipped by 1 base and J by 1 base, with 13 bases between them. From germline, CDR1 is GTSNPN and CDR2 SVGIG (reference sequence). This chain's CDR3 is CAWSDWEGTNTEAFF. The DNA of the CDR3 is TGTGCCTGGAGTGACTGGGAGGGGACGAACACTGAAGCTTTCTTT.

This clonotype appeared once. The CDR3 loop reads CASSQGDRGLGSQYF. DNA for the CDR3: TGCGCCAGCAGCCAAGGGGACAGGGGGCTTGGGTCGCAGTATTTT. The chain uses TRBV4-1 and TRBJ2-3; 12 bases are shared with TRBD1. Germline V gene sequence: CDR1 MGHRA, CDR2 YSYEKL. V lost 1 base, J lost 10 bases, and 6 bases stayed unmatched. CDR3 length equals 15 residues.

The J gene is TRBJ1-2, the V gene TRBV4-1, with 11 bases identical to TRBD1. From germline, CDR1 is MGHRA and CDR2 YSYEKL. There are 16 residues in the CDR3. J gave up 6 bases and V 4 bases, and 10 bases lay outside the gene matches. DNA for the CDR3: TGCGCCAGCAGCCTATACTGGGACAGGGGGAGCGATGGCTACACCTTC. Its translation: CASSLYWDRGSDGYTF.

The chain links TRBV29-1 to TRBJ2-2, with D hard to call. Looked up from germline, CDR1 is SQVTM and CDR2 is ANQGSEA. CDR3 length equals 14 residues. V was cut by 4 bases and J by 3 bases, with 12 bases left in between. The CDR3 sequence is CSVVAGYYTGELFF. The CDR3 DNA is TGCAGCGTTGTTGCAGGCTACTACACCGGGGAGCTGTTTTTT.

The V call is TRBV25-1, the J call TRBJ1-6; possible D gene TRBD1, 6 bases. The CDR3 length is 16 residues. Looked up from germline, CDR1 is MGHDK and CDR2 is SYGVNS. Trimming removed 2 bases at V and 2 bases at J, with 10 bases between. CDR3 coding DNA: TGTGCCAGCAGTGAAACAGGGTCCCCCTATAATTCACCCCTCCACTTT. Amino acid sequence: CASSETGSPYNSPLHF.

J is TRBJ1-2 and V is TRBV29-1, with 8 bases that match TRBD1. CDR1 is SQVTM, CDR2 ANQGSEA, per germline. CDR3 length: 12 amino acids. V was pared by 4 bases and J by 8 bases, with 6 bases of the junction left unmatched. The CDR3 DNA sequence: TGCAGCGTTGTCGACAGGGGCAGCGGCTACACCTTC. Residues: CSVVDRGSGYTF.

This chain's CDR3 is CASRTGRTEAFF. The CDR3 DNA reads TGTGCCAGCAGGACCGGGCGCACTGAAGCTTTCTTT. The chain employs TRBV12-3 or TRBV12-4 and TRBJ1-1; D unresolved. With 6 bases removed from V and 4 bases from J, the gap between germline ends came to 9 bases. The CDR3 consists of 12 residues.

The rearrangement links TRBV4-2 to TRBJ2-1; 9 bases line up with TRBD2. Trimming cost V 0 bases and J 4 bases; bases outside gene matches: 7. Germline V gene lookup returns CDR1 LGHNA and CDR2 YNFKEQ. The CDR3 consists of 17 residues. This chain's CDR3 is CASSQDLERGVYNEQFF. The CDR3 DNA reads TGTGCCAGCAGCCAAGATCTGGAGCGGGGGGTATACAATGAGCAGTTCTTC.

This clonotype was observed once. The chain joins TRBV13 to TRBJ1-1; D gene uncertain. CDR1 is PRHDT, CDR2 FYEKMQ, per germline (reference sequence). This CDR3 is built from 13 residues. V lost 5 bases to trimming and J lost 3 bases, with 10 bases between them. The CDR3 DNA reads as TGTGCCAGCAGCCGCGGCCCCTACACTGAAGCTTTCTTT. Translation gives CASSRGPYTEAFF.

V and J are TRBV30 and TRBJ2-5; tentative D call: TRBD1 (5 bases). Germline V gives CDR1 GTSNPN, CDR2 SVGIG (reference sequence). V lost 2 bases, J lost 1 base, and 14 bases lay in between. The CDR3 runs 15 residues. In DNA form, the CDR3 reads TGTGCCTGGAGTCCCTCGACAGAATTCCAAGAGACCCAGTACTTC. It translates to CAWSPSTEFQETQYF.

The V gene is TRBV7-2, the J gene TRBJ2-3; D remains ambiguous. Looked up from germline, CDR1 is SGHTA and CDR2 is FQGNSA. The CDR3 runs 15 residues. V lost 2 bases and J lost 1, with 10 bases in between. CDR3 region: CASSLLAVGTDTQYF. DNA for the CDR3: TGTGCCAGCAGCTTACTGGCAGTAGGCACAGATACGCAGTATTTT.

This chain joins TRBV7-8 and TRBJ2-3, with 8 bases fitting TRBD2. This CDR3 comprises 15 residues. The junction had 6 bases not matched to a gene; V was cut back by 1 base and J by 6 bases. Germline assignment: CDR1 SGHVS and CDR2 FQNEAQ. CDR3 nucleotide sequence: TGTGCCAGCAGCTTAGGCGCGGGGGGAGCTGATACGCAGTATTTT. Translating gives CASSLGAGGADTQYF. The complete variable domain, with remaining parts taken from reference TRBV7-8 and TRBJ2-3, reads GAGVSQSPRYKVAKRGQDVALRCDPISGHVSLFWYQQALGQGPEFLTYFQNEAQLDKSGLPSDRFFAERPEGSVSTLKIQRTQQEDSAVYLCASSLGAGGADTQYFGPGTRLTVL.

The gene calls are TRBV13 and TRBJ1-6, with a weak D call TRBD1 (5 bases). V dropped 5 bases and J dropped 9 bases, with 14 bases sitting between them. Looked up from germline, CDR1 is PRHDT and CDR2 is FYEKMQ (reference sequence). The CDR3 has 14 residues. The CDR3 coding sequence is TGTGCCAGCAGCCCCCGGGACGCCGTTTCACCCCTCCACTTT. Amino acids: CASSPRDAVSPLHF.